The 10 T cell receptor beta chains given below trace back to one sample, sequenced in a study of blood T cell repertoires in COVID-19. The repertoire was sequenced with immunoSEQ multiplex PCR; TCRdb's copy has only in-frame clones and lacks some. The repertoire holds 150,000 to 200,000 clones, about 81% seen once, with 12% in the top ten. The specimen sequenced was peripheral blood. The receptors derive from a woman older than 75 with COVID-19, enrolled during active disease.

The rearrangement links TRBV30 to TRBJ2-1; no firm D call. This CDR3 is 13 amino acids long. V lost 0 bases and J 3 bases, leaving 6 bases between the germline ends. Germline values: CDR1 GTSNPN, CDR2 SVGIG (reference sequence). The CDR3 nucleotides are TGTGCCTGGAGTGTATATATCTACAATGAGCAGTTCTTC. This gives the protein CAWSVYIYNEQFF.

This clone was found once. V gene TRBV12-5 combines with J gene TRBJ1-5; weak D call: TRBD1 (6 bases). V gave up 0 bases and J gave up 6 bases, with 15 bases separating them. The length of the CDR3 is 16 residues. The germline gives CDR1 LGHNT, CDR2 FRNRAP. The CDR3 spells CASGLVIGGRGQPQHF. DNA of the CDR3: TGTGCTAGTGGTTTGGTGATTGGGGGCCGCGGTCAGCCCCAGCATTTT.

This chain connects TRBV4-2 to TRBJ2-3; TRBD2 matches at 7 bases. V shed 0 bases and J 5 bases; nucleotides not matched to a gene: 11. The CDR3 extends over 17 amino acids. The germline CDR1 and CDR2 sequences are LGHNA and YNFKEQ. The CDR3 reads CASSQEDLAEPLDTQYF. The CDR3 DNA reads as TGTGCCAGCAGCCAAGAAGACCTAGCGGAACCCTTAGATACGCAGTATTTT.

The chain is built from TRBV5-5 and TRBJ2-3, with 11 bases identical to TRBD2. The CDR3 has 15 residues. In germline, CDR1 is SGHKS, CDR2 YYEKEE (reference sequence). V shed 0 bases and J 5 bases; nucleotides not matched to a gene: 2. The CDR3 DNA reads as TGTGCCAGCAGCTTGGGGCTAGCGGGGGGAGATACGCAGTATTTT. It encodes CASSLGLAGGDTQYF.

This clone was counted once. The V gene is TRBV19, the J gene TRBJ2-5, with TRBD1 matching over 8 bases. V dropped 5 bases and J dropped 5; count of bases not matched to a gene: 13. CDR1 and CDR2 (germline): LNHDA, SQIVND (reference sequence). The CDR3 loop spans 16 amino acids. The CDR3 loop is CASSPLWTGRWETQYF. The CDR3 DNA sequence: TGTGCCAGTAGTCCCCTTTGGACAGGGAGGTGGGAGACCCAGTACTTC.

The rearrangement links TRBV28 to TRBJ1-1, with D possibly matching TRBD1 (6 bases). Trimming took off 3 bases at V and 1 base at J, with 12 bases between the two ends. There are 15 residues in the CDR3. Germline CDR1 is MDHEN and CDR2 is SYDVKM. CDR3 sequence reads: CASSFSLRGNTEAFF. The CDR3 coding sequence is TGTGCCAGCAGTTTTAGTCTCAGGGGGAACACTGAAGCTTTCTTT.

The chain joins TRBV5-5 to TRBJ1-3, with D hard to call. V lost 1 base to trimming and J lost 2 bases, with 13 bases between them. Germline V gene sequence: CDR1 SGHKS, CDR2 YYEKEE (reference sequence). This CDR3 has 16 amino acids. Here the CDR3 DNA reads TGTGCCAGCAGCTTGAGTAACCCCAGGACTGGAAACACCATATATTTT. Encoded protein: CASSLSNPRTGNTIYF.

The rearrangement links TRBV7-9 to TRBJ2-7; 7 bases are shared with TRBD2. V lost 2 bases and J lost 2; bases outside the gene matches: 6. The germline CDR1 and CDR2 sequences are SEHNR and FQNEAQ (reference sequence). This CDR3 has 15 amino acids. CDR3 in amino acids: CASSLLSSGPYEQYF. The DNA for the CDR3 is TGTGCCAGCAGCTTACTTTCTAGCGGCCCCTACGAGCAGTACTTC.

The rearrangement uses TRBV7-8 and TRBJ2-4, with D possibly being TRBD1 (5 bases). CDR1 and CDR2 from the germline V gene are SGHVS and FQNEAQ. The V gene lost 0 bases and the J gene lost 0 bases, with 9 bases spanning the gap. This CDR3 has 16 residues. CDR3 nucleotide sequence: TGTGCCAGCAGCTTAGCGGCAGGGCTAGCCAAAAACATTCAGTACTTC. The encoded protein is CASSLAAGLAKNIQYF.

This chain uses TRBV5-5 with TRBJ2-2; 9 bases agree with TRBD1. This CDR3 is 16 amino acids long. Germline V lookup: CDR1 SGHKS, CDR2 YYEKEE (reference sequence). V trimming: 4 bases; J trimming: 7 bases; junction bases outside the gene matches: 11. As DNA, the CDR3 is TGTGCCAGCAGCCTCACTCCGGGACAGGGCGGCGGGGAGCTGTTTTTT. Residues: CASSLTPGQGGGELFF.